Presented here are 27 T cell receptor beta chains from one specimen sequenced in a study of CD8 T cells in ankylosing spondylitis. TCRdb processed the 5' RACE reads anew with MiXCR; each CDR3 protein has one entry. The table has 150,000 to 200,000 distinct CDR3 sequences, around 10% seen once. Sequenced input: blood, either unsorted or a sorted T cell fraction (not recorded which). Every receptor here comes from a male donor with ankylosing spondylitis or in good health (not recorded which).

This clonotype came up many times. The DNA for the CDR3 is TGTGCCAGCAGTCAATTCCGGGAGAATCAGTATTTT. As protein: CASSQFRENQYF. The chain links TRBV11-2 to TRBJ2-3; D might be TRBD2 (6 bases). The CDR3 has 12 residues. Germline CDR1 reads SGHAT; CDR2 reads FQNNGV. With 6 bases removed from V and 12 bases from J, the gap between germline ends came to 16 bases.

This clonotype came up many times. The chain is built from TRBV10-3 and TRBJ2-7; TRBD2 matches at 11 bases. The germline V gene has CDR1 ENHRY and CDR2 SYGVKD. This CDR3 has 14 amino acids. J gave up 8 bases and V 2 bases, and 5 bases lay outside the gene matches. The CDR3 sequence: CAISETSGGPQQYF. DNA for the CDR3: TGTGCCATCAGTGAGACTAGCGGGGGACCCCAGCAGTACTTC.

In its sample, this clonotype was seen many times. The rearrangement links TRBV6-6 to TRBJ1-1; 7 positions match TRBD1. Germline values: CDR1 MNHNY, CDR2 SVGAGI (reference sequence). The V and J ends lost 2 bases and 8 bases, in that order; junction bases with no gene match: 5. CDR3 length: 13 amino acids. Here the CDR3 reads CASSYRGQDEAFF. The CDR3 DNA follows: TGTGCCAGCAGTTACCGAGGACAGGACGAAGCTTTCTTT.

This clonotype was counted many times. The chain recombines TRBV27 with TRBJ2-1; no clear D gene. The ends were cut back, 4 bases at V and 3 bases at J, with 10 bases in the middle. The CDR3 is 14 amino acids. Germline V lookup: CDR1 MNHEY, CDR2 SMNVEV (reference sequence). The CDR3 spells CASSWLDRYNEQFF. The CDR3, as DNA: TGTGCCAGCAGTTGGCTGGACCGCTACAATGAGCAGTTCTTC.

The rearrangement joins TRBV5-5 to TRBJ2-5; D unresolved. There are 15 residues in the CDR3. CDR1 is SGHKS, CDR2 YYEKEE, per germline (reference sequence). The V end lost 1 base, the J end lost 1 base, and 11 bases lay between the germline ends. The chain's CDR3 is CASSLKPGFQETQYF. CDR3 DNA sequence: TGTGCCAGCAGCTTGAAACCAGGTTTCCAAGAGACCCAGTACTTC.

CDR3 sequence reads: CATTKVIGGTSDYNEQFF. Written as DNA, the CDR3 is TGTGCCACCACCAAAGTAATCGGTGGGACTAGCGACTACAATGAGCAGTTCTTC. V and J are TRBV3-1 and TRBJ2-1; TRBD2 matches 10 bases. V trimming: 10 bases; J trimming: 3 bases; junction bases outside the gene matches: 18. The germline gives CDR1 LGHDT, CDR2 YNNKEL (reference sequence). The CDR3 runs 18 residues.

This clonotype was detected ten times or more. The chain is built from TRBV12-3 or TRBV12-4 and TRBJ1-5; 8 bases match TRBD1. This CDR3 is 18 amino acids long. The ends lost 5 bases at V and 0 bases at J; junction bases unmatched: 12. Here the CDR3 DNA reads TGTGCCAGCAGTCCATACCTCGGACAGGGCAATAGCAATCAGCCCCAGCATTTT. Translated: CASSPYLGQGNSNQPQHF.

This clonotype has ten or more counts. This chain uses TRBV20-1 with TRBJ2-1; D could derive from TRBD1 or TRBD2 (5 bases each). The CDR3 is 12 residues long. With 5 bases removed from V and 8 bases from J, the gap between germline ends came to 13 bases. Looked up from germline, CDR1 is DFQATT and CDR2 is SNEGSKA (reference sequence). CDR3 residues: CSALDLGDEQFF. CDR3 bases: TGCAGTGCTCTGGACTTGGGGGATGAGCAGTTCTTC.

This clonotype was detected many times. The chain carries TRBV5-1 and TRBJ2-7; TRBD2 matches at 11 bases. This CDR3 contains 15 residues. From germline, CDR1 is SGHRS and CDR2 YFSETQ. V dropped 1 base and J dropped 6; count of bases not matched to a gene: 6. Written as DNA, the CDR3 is TGCGCCAGCAGCTTGTACCTAGCGGGAGGAACCGAGCAGTACTTC. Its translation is CASSLYLAGGTEQYF.

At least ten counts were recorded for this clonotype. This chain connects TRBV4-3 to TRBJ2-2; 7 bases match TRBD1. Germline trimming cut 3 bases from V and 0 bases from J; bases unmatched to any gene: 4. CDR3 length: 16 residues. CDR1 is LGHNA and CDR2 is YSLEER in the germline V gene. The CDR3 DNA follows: TGCGCCAGCAGCCACTACAGGGGACCGAACACCGGGGAGCTGTTTTTT. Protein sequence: CASSHYRGPNTGELFF.

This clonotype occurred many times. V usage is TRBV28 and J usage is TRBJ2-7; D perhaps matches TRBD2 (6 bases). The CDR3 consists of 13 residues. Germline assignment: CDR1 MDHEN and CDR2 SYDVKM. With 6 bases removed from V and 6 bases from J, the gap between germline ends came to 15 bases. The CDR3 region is CASSFPQGGEQYF. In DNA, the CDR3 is TGTGCCAGCAGCTTCCCTCAGGGAGGCGAGCAGTACTTC.

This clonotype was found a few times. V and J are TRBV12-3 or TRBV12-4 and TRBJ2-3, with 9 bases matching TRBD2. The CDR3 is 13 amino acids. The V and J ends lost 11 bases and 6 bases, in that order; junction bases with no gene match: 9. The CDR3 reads CASRGGGGDTQYF. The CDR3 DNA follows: TGTGCCTCCCGCGGGGGGGGCGGCGATACGCAGTATTTT.

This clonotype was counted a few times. CDR3 loop: CSAKRAGRSNQPQHF. CDR3 DNA sequence: TGCAGTGCTAAACGGGCAGGGAGGAGCAATCAGCCCCAGCATTTT. The chain joins TRBV20-1 to TRBJ1-5; tentative D call: TRBD1 (5 bases). Trimming left V 4 bases short and J 1 base short, with 14 bases between. This CDR3 is 15 amino acids long. CDR1 and CDR2 from the germline V gene are DFQATT and SNEGSKA (reference sequence).

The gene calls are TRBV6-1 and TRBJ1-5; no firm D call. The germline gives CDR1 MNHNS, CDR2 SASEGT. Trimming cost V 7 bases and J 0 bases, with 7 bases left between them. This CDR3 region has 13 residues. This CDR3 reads CASMEPSNQPQHF. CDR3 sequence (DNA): TGTGCCAGCATGGAACCTAGCAATCAGCCCCAGCATTTT.

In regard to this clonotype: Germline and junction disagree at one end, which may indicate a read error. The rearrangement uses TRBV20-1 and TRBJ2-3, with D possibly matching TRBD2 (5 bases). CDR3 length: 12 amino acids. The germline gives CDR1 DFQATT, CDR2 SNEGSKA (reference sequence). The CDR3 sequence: CSARGLTDTQCF. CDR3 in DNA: TGCAGTGCCAGAGGGCTAACAGATACGCAGTGTTTT.

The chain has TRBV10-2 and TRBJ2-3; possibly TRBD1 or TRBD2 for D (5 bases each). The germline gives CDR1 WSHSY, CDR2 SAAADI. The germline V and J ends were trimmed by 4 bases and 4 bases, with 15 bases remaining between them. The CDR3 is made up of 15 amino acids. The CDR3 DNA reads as TGCGCCAGCAGTGCGGGACCCCTCGCGGCAGATACGCAGTATTTT. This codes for CASSAGPLAADTQYF.

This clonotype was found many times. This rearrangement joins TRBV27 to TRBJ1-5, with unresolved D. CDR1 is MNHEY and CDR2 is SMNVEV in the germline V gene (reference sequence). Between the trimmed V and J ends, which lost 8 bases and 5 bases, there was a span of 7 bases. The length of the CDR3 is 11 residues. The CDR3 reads CASGLYQPQHF. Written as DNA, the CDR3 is TGTGCCAGCGGACTATATCAGCCCCAGCATTTT.

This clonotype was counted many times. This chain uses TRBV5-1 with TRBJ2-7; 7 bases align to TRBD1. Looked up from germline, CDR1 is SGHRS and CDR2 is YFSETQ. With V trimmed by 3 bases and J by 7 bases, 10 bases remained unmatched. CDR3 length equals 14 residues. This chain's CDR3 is CASSSDRVSREQYF. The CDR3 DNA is TGCGCCAGCAGCTCAGACAGGGTTAGCCGAGAGCAGTACTTC.

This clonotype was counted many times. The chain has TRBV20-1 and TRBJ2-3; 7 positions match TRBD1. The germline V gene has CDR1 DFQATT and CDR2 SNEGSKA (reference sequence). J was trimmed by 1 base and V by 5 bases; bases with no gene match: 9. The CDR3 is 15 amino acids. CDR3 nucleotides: TGCAGTGCTTCACGTCCGGGACAGCGCACAGATACGCAGTATTTT. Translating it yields CSASRPGQRTDTQYF.

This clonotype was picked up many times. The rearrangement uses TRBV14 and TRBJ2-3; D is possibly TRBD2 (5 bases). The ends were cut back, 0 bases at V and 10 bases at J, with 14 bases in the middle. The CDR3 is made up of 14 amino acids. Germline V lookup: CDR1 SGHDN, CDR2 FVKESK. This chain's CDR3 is CASSQDRGPAAQYF. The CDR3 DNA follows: TGTGCCAGCAGCCAAGATCGCGGACCAGCGGCGCAGTATTTT. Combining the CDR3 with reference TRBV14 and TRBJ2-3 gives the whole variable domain EAGVTQFPSHSVIEKGQTVTLRCDPISGHDNLYWYRRVMGKEIKFLLHFVKESKQDESGMPNNRFLAERTGGTYSTLKVQPAELEDSGVYFCASSQDRGPAAQYFGPGTRLTVL.

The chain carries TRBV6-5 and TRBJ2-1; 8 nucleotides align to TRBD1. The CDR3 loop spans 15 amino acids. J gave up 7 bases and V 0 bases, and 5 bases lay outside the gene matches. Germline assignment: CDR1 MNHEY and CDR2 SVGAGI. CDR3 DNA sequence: TGTGCCAGCAGTTACTCGACGCAGGGGGCGAATGAGCAGTTCTTC. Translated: CASSYSTQGANEQFF.

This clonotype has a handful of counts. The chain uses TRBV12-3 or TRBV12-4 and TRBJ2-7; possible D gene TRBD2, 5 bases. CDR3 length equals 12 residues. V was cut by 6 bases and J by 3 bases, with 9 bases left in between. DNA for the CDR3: TGTGCCAGCAGCCAAGCGGTCTACGAGCAGTACTTC. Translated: CASSQAVYEQYF.

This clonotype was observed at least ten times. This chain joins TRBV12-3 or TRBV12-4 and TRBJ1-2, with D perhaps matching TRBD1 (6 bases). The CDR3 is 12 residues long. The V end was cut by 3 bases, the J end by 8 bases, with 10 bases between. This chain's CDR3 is CASSFPGTGYTF. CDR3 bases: TGTGCCAGCAGTTTCCCCGGGACAGGCTACACCTTC.

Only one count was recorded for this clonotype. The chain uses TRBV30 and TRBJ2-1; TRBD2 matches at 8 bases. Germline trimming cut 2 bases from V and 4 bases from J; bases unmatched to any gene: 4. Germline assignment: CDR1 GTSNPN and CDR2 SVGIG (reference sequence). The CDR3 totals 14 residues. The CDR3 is CAWSTGGRYNEQFF. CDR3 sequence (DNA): TGTGCCTGGAGTACGGGCGGGAGGTACAATGAGCAGTTCTTC.

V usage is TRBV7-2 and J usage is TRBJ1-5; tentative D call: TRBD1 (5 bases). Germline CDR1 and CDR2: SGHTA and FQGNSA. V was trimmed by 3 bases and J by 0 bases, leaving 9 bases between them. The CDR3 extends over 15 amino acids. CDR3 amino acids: CASSLGRHSNQPQHF. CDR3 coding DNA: TGTGCCAGCAGCTTGGGACGGCATAGCAATCAGCCCCAGCATTTT.

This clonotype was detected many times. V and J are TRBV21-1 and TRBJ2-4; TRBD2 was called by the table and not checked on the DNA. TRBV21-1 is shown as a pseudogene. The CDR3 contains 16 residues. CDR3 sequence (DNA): TGTGCCAGCACCGAAGGGCAGAGGGAAGCCAAAAACATTCAGTACTTC. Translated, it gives CASTEGQREAKNIQYF.

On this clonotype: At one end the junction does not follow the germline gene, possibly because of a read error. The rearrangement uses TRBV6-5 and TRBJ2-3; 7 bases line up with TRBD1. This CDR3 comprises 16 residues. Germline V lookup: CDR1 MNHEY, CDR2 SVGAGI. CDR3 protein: CASSYSRNYGTDMQYF. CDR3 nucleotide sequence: TGTGCCAGCAGTTACTCGAGGAACTACGGGACAGATATGCAGTATTTT.